Listed below are T cell receptor beta chains from one sample, sequenced in a study of cytomegalovirus exposure and HLA in healthy donors. Clones were read by immunoSEQ multiplex PCR, and TCRdb kept only the in-frame ones, dropping some. The sample has fewer than 350,000 clones; 88% are singletons. The material sequenced was PBMCs. The receptors stem from a woman between 18 and 30 years old in good health and CMV-seronegative. The CDR3 runs from the conserved cysteine through the conserved F or W. Fields, in order: J gene, V gene, clone size, D gene, CDR3 DNA, CDR3 protein. The D gene is left open where the match is weak. Clone sizes are given selectively: once, few, many, or a class where the clone is expanded.

TRBJ1-5	TRBV10-3	once	TRBD1	TGTGCCATCATTGCCACCACGGACAGGGTTTTTTTTCAGCCCCAGCATTTT	CAIIATTDRVFFQPQHF
TRBJ1-5	TRBV27	-	-	TGTGCCAGCAGTCCAGCGAGAAATCAGCCCCAGCATTTT	CASSPARNQPQHF
TRBJ2-7	TRBV27	-	-	TGTGCCAGCAGTTTTCAGGGAAGAAGCACCTACGAGCAGTACTTC	CASSFQGRSTYEQYF
TRBJ2-7	TRBV29-1	-	TRBD1	TGCAGCGTTGAACAGGGGGCCTACGAGCAGTACTTC	CSVEQGAYEQYF
TRBJ1-1	TRBV5-4	-	-	TGTGCCAGCAGCTTGGAACTGATGAACACTGAAGCTTTCTTT	CASSLELMNTEAFF
TRBJ2-5	TRBV25-1	-	TRBD2	TGTGCCAGCAGTTTGTCTAGCGGGACCCCCGAGACCCAGTACTTC	CASSLSSGTPETQYF
TRBJ1-2	TRBV29-1	-	-	TGCAGCGTTGAAGGGGGGGGCTATGGCTACACCTTC	CSVEGGGYGYTF
TRBJ1-1	TRBV30	-	-	TGTGCCGGCGGATTCGTGTTGGAAAACACTGAAGCTTTCTTT	CAGGFVLENTEAFF
TRBJ2-7	TRBV20-1	-	-	TGCAGTGCTTTTACGGACGAGCAGTACTTC	CSAFTDEQYF
TRBJ1-1	TRBV29-1	-	-	TGCAGCGTTCGGTCGCTGAACACTGAAGCTTTCTTT	CSVRSLNTEAFF
TRBJ2-2	TRBV19	-	TRBD1	TGTGCCAGTCGTAGGGACAGGGGTTGGGACACCGGGGAGCTGTTTTTT	CASRRDRGWDTGELFF
TRBJ1-5	TRBV2	-	TRBD1	TGTGCCAGCAGGGACGACAGGGGCGCGAATCAGCCCCAGCATTTT	CASRDDRGANQPQHF
TRBJ1-2	TRBV10-3	once	TRBD1	TGTGCCATCAGTGGGGACAGGGCGGCGATATATGGCTACACCTTC	CAISGDRAAIYGYTF
TRBJ2-1	TRBV7-2	-	TRBD2	TGTGCCAGCAGCACGGCCGGGACTAGTGGCAATGAGCAGTTCTTC	CASSTAGTSGNEQFF
TRBJ1-2	TRBV6-5	-	-	TGTGCCAGCACTCCCGGTTATGCGGGCGGCTACACCTTC	CASTPGYAGGYTF
TRBJ2-7	TRBV7-2	-	-	TGTGCCAGCAGCAGCCGTAGCGGAACCTACGAGCAGTACTTC	CASSSRSGTYEQYF
TRBJ1-2	TRBV7-8	-	TRBD1	TGTGCCAGCAGCCTCGAGACAGGGGGCTATGGCTACACCTTC	CASSLETGGYGYTF
TRBJ2-1	TRBV27	-	-	TGTGCCAGCAGTCGCGCCCAGCAGACTACCCCCTACAATGAGCAGTTCTTC	CASSRAQQTTPYNEQFF
TRBJ2-1	TRBV7-3	few	TRBD2	TGTGCCAGCAGCCCCCCTTATGTGCTAGCGGGTATACGACCGAGTGAGCAGTTCTTC	CASSPPYVLAGIRPSEQFF
TRBJ2-1	TRBV9	-	TRBD2	TGTGCCAGCAGCGATCCGACTAGCGGGAGGGCCTCCCACAATGAGCAGTTCTTC	CASSDPTSGRASHNEQFF
TRBJ2-2	TRBV6-5	-	-	TGTGCCAGCAGTGCTACAGCCCTTAACACCGGGGAGCTGTTTTTT	CASSATALNTGELFF
TRBJ2-7	TRBV6-5	-	TRBD1	TGTGCCAGCAGTTACGCGACAGGGGCTAAGTACGAGCAGTACTTC	CASSYATGAKYEQYF
TRBJ2-2	TRBV6-1	few	-	TGTGCCAGCAGACCAGGATTACTCACCGGGGAGCTGTTTTTT	CASRPGLLTGELFF
TRBJ2-3	TRBV4-2	-	-	TGTGCCAGCAGCCAAGATCCACAGGGCTTCACAGATACGCAGTATTTT	CASSQDPQGFTDTQYF
TRBJ2-2	TRBV19	once	-	TGTGCCAGTAGTCCGGGACTCATGAACACCGGGGAGCTGTTTTTT	CASSPGLMNTGELFF
TRBJ2-7	TRBV25-1	-	-	TGTGCCAGCAGTGATCGAGCGTATGTGCAGTACTTC	CASSDRAYVQYF
TRBJ2-1	TRBV2	-	-	TGTGCCAGCAGGGAAGGGCCCGAGCAGTTCTTC	CASREGPEQFF
TRBJ1-6	TRBV27	-	-	TGTGCCAGCTCCTCGGGACACAGGTCACCCCTCCACTTT	CASSSGHRSPLHF
TRBJ2-2	TRBV6-6	-	TRBD1	TGTGCCAGCACCGCAGACAGGGGGCTAACCGGGGAGCTGTTTTTT	CASTADRGLTGELFF
TRBJ2-7	TRBV5-5	-	TRBD2	TGTGCCAGCAGCTTGTACGCGGGAGCTATCTACGAGCAGTACTTC	CASSLYAGAIYEQYF
TRBJ2-1	TRBV19	-	TRBD2	TGTGCCAGTAGTAAGGGACTAGCCCCCTACAATGAGCAGTTCTTC	CASSKGLAPYNEQFF
TRBJ1-4	TRBV2	-	TRBD1	TGTGCCAGCAGGAGGACAGGGTCGAATGAAAAACTGTTTTTT	CASRRTGSNEKLFF
TRBJ2-7	TRBV10-3	-	TRBD2	TGTGCCATCAGTGAGTCAGGACCGGCGGGAGGGCCGAGGCAGTACTTC	CAISESGPAGGPRQYF
TRBJ1-1	TRBV5-1	-	-	TGCGCCAGCAGCGACGGACGGGGACAATGGAACACTGAAGCTTTCTTT	CASSDGRGQWNTEAFF
TRBJ2-1	TRBV27	-	TRBD2	TGTGCCAGCAGTAAAACCGGGACTAGCCATGAGCAGTTCTTC	CASSKTGTSHEQFF
TRBJ2-1	TRBV28	-	-	TGTGCCAGCAGTTTATCCAATCCCAATGAGCAGTTCTTC	CASSLSNPNEQFF
TRBJ2-5	TRBV2	-	-	TGTGCCAGCAGTCTAGCAGGAGGGACCCAGTACTTC	CASSLAGGTQYF
TRBJ2-1	TRBV2	-	TRBD2	TGTGCCAGCACCCGGGGGGGGATCTCCTACAATGAGCAGTTCTTC	CASTRGGISYNEQFF
TRBJ2-2	TRBV4-2	-	-	TGTGCCAGCAGCCCCCGACTAGACCAAACCGGGGAGCTGTTTTTT	CASSPRLDQTGELFF
TRBJ2-5	TRBV2	-	TRBD1	TGTGCCAGCTCCCTTAGGACAGGGAACCAAGAGACCCAGTACTTC	CASSLRTGNQETQYF
TRBJ2-3	TRBV5-4	-	TRBD2	TGTGCCAGCAGCTTTTTCACTAGCGGGAGGAGGGGTTCAGATACGCAGTATTTT	CASSFFTSGRRGSDTQYF
TRBJ2-7	TRBV28	-	-	TGTGCCAGCAGTACCATACTGGACAGTCGCGGGTACGAGCAGTACTTC	CASSTILDSRGYEQYF
TRBJ2-1	TRBV11-1	-	TRBD1	TGTGCCAGCAGCTTACGGGAAGACAGGGTGCATGAGCAGTTCTTC	CASSLREDRVHEQFF
TRBJ2-7	TRBV11-2	-	-	TGTGCCAGCAGCTTAGAGGCAGGGCCCTACGAGCAGTACTTC	CASSLEAGPYEQYF
TRBJ2-3	TRBV7-9	-	-	TGTGCCAGCAGCTTACGCGGGAACACAGATACGCAGTATTTT	CASSLRGNTDTQYF